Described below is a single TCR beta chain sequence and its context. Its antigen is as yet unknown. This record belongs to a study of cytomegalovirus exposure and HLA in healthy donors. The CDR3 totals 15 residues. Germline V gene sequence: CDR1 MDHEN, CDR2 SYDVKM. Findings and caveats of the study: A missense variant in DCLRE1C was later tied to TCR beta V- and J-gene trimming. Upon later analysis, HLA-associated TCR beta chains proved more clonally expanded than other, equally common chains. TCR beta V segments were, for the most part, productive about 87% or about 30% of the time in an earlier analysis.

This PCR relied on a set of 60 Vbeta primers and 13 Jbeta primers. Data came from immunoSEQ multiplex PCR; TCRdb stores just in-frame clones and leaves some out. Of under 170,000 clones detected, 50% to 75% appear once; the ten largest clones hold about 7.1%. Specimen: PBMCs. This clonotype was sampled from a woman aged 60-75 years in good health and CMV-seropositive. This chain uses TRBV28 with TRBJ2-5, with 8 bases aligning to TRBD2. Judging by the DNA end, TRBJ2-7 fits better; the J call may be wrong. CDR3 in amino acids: CASSLAGGSSYEQYF. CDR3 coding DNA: TGTGCCAGCAGTTTAGCGGGAGGTAGCTCCTACGAGCAGTACTTC.